This record covers a single T cell receptor (beta chain). Its antigen target is currently unknown. One base away there is no much larger clone; base qualities are not given. The time point label corresponds to: baseline pretreatment blood. The treatment or condition label of this sample denotes: 15 Gy SBRT to primary tumor, nephrectomy 4 weeks later. To follow tumor-enriched clonotypes, peripheral blood was collected serially from radiation-treated patients at baseline and again at 2 weeks and 4 weeks after SBRT. Every patient's renal cell carcinoma showed clear cell pathology. The QIAamp DNA Blood Mini Kit (Qiagen) was used to prepare genomic DNA for TCR sequencing. The analyses included only samples that passed all quality control checks. The immunoSEQ kit was used, according to the manufacturer's recommendations, to generate TCR beta libraries from genomic DNA. To prepare libraries, a first multiplex PCR with proprietary primers was run, followed by a second PCR that added unique barcodes, and a bead cleanup was done after each round. A positive control reaction and a negative control reaction, both provided in the kit, were run with every batch of samples. The final libraries underwent checking on an Agilent 4200 TapeStation D1000 ScreenTape, volumetric pooling, and quantification by qPCR. Sequencing was performed on an Illumina NextSeq500 with a MidOutput 150-cycle cartridge, and 156 Read1 and 15 Index1 cycles were run with kit custom primers. The pooled library was loaded at approximately 0.92 pM, and around 18% PhiX control was spiked in. The original pipeline was this. Vendor-processed data were analyzed in R, with a clonotype defined as all T cells sharing the same CDR3 nucleotide sequence. For clone abundance analyses, frequencies were normalized to the 10,000 most abundant clones in each sample. Public T cell clones, which averaged fewer than five per sample, were removed prior to analysis. A difference in abundance of at least 32-fold between compartments was used to define tumor-enriched and baseline blood-enriched clonotypes. A beta-binomial differential abundance model was used to identify clonotypes that expanded or contracted between blood time points. The Baroni-Urbani and Buser coefficient was used to measure tumor-blood repertoire similarity, and groups were compared with two-tailed Wilcoxon tests in R. TCRdb's version of the immuneACCESS table is confined to in-frame rearrangements and falls short of the full clone set. An unresolved V gene accounts for under half of the shortfall where checked; the remainder is of unknown origin. D and trimming were read from the DNA, whereas the V and J calls and clone size are those reported in that table. The sample table lists 87,000 or so clones, around nine tenths of them with a count of one. Around 7.9% of the sample comes from the top ten.

The CDR3 measures 14 amino acids from cysteine to phenylalanine. Kept here is only the CDR3 DNA, which spans 42 bases and is read in frame from base 1. The CDR1 and CDR2 encoded by the germline V gene are SGHRS and YFSETQ. V and J lose 1 base and 2 bases, and a span of 8 bases separates them. This sample is part of a study of radiation and T cells in renal cell carcinoma (TCRdb year 2020). With respect to the entire study: Samples came from a clinical trial, in which primary renal cell carcinomas received 15 Gy stereotactic body radiation therapy followed by nephrectomy 4 weeks later. A total of 50 to 60 samples underwent TCR beta sequencing, made up of approximately 26 tumors and some 27 peripheral blood samples. In the approximately 53 samples combined, some 4,000,000 unique CDR3 nucleotide sequences were found, encoding roughly 2,500,000 unique CDR3 amino acid sequences. Here is what the overall study found, with its caveats: Dynamics of the blood repertoire were not tracked past 4 weeks after treatment. Because the trial had a single-armed design, the trial could not examine how radiation dose or scheduling affected the TCR repertoire. Because pretreatment tumor biopsies were not available, the baseline intratumoral presence of clonotypes could not be determined. In blood, the top tumor clonotypes increased from baseline to 2 weeks after radiation and then shrank by 4 weeks, which suggests a temporary expansion of tumor-resident clones.

This specimen was blood, taken from a patient whose treatment included radiotherapy and nephrectomy. This TCR was recovered from a man aged 50 to 60 with renal cell carcinoma. In this chain, TRBV5-1 is recombined with TRBJ2-3; the D segment could be TRBD1, given 5 matching bases. The bases are TGCGCCAGCAGCTTGTCACAGGCCACAGATACGCAGTATTTT. Its product reads: CASSLSQATDTQYF. The full variable domain, with segments outside the CDR3 supplied by the reference TRBV5-1 and TRBJ2-3 proteins, appears as KAGVTQTPRYLIKTRGQQVTLSCSPISGHRSVSWYQQTPGQGLQFLFEYFSETQRNKGNFPGRFSGRQFSNSRSEMNVSTLELGDSALYLCASSLSQATDTQYFGPGTRLTVL.